The sequence of this T cell receptor (beta chain) was determined in a study of cytomegalovirus exposure and HLA in healthy donors. Study-wide findings and caveats: Upon later analysis, TCR association rates were observed to vary by HLA locus, being highest for DRB1 and lowest for HLA-C.

This CDR3 has 12 residues. V lost 5 bases, J lost 5 bases, and 8 bases lay in between. CDR1 and CDR2 (germline): SGHTA, FQGTGA. The PCR contained 60 Vbeta and 13 Jbeta primers. Libraries were prepared by immunoSEQ multiplex PCR; TCRdb keeps only in-frame clonotypes and omits some of them. The sample lists around 150,000 clones, approximately 83% occurring once. With regard to this clone: Its antigen is as yet unknown.

The V call is TRBV7-3, the J call TRBJ2-3; tentative D call: TRBD1 (5 bases). Material for sequencing was PBMCs. The origin of this receptor is a man in his forties in good health and CMV-seronegative. Written as DNA, the CDR3 is TGTGCCAGCAGCCGAAGGGGAGATACGCAGTATTTT. Its protein product is CASSRRGDTQYF.